These 2 T cell receptor beta chains were sequenced from one sample in a study of T cell repertoires in cytomegalovirus infection (dated by TCRdb to the late 2010s). Antigens of these TCRs are unknown. The sample was run on an Illumina HiSeq 1500. In TCRdb, the public reads were trimmed at Q25 with fastp and aligned with MiXCR, with productive beta chains retained. CDR3 protein duplicates are merged, each entry listing the most common genes and DNA. Recorded for this sample are about 830,000 distinct CDR3 sequences; roughly 33% of them occurred a single time. The top ten clones comprise around 11% of the sample. In the paper's terms, the treatment or condition label means: in vitro stimulation with specific CMV peptide epitopes to enrich CMV-specific T cells. The source was cultured CD8+ T cells from PBMCs, collected from culture after CMV antigen stimulation. All receptors derive from a human donor in good health (CMV status not recorded). Some clones in this sample may be carry-over from other donors' samples.

This clonotype occurred a few times. The chain recombines TRBV7-2 with TRBJ2-4, with a weak D call TRBD1 (5 bases). Germline loops: CDR1 SGHTA, CDR2 FQGNSA. V was cut by 1 base and J by 1 base, with 14 bases left in between. The CDR3 extends over 17 amino acids. CDR3 DNA sequence: TGTGCCAGCAGCTTAGATAGGGGTTGGAACGCCAAAAACATTCAGTACTTC. Translating it yields CASSLDRGWNAKNIQYF.

The chain couples TRBV27 to TRBJ1-4, with unresolved D. Per the germline V gene, CDR1 is MNHEY and CDR2 is SMNVEV (reference sequence). V lost 5 bases and J lost 8, with 15 bases in between. The CDR3 length is 14 residues. CDR3 nucleotide sequence: TGTGCCAGCAGTCCCTGGCACGGAGGCGAAAAACTGTTTTTT. Amino acid sequence: CASSPWHGGEKLFF.